The present T cell receptor beta chain was sequenced within a study of OX40 agonist ivuxolimab in advanced cancers. A note on this clone: Its antigen is unknown.

V lost 0 bases, J lost 2 bases, and 5 bases lay in between. The CDR3 has 13 residues. The germline CDR1 and CDR2 sequences are SGHAT and FQNNGV. Study-level points and caveats: Clonal expansion from baseline to week 6 occurred in both CD4+ and CD8+ T cells. Relative to CD4+ cells, CD8+ T cells on average had more expanded clones. Among the lowest levels of clonal expansion were found in partial responders at 0.1-3.0 mg/kg.

Profiling relied on immunoSEQ multiplex PCR, and the TCRdb table lists in-frame clones only, not all of them. The table records approximately 74,000 clones, roughly 91% of them present only once. The chain carries TRBV11-2 and TRBJ2-7; D is ambiguous. Specimen: CD4+ or CD8+ T cells sorted from blood, collected in a trial of the OX40 agonist ivuxolimab. This TCR came from an adult with an advanced solid tumor such as melanoma, head and neck, liver or kidney cancer. CDR3 sequence (DNA): TGTGCCAGCAGCTTAGAGGTTCCCTACGAGCAGTACTTC. Translated, it gives CASSLEVPYEQYF.